This TCR beta chain was sequenced in a study of blood T cells in healthy people across ages. Combining a sample-barcoded 5' primer with a J-beta primer mix, a second PCR ran for roughly 7 to 11 cycles. Tags on each cDNA molecule came from a template-switch adaptor with 12 random nucleotides. TCRdb ran MiXCR on the 5' RACE reads and lists one entry per CDR3 protein. The sample records hundreds of thousands of distinct CDR3 sequences, approximately 52% being singletons. This clonotype showed up just a few times. Its target is unknown. Study-wide results and limits: Long-lived donors exceeded aged donors in naive CD4+ cells and diversity. Older age went with lower TCR beta diversity per million T cells, in a roughly linear way.

The source material was blood. The receptor comes from a man between 60 and 75 years old in good health.

The CDR3 bases are TGTGCCAGCAGTTTAACCGGACAGGGTCAGACCCAGTACTTC. Its translation: CASSLTGQGQTQYF. J is TRBJ2-5 and V is TRBV28; TRBD1 aligns across 8 bases. The CDR3 is made up of 14 amino acids. Trimming removed 2 bases from V and 6 bases from J; junction bases left unmatched: 5. Per germline, CDR1 MDHEN and CDR2 SYDVKM.